This T cell receptor (beta chain) was recorded in a study of regulatory T cells. Study-level results: Hydrophobic residues at CDR3 positions 6 and 7 were enriched in conventional CD4+ T cells of CD3G-deficient patients.

Comments on this clone: Its cognate antigen is unknown.

Amplification used 52 TRBV primers and 13 TRBJ primers. The method was immunoSEQ multiplex PCR; TCRdb's version includes in-frame clones alone and lacks a portion of them. The table records tens of thousands of clones, about 94% of them present only once. Germline CDR1 is MNHNS and CDR2 is SASEGT. V was clipped by 5 bases and J by 4 bases, with 12 bases between them. The CDR3 is 13 amino acids. The chain links TRBV6-1 to TRBJ2-7, with unresolved D. This receptor was taken from a child aged 2 to 10 with CD3G deficiency. What was sequenced was conventional CD4+ T cells sorted from blood. CDR3 loop: CASSPKWGYEQYF. The CDR3 DNA is TGTGCCAGCAGTCCAAAATGGGGATACGAGCAGTACTTC.